The rows below give T cell receptor beta chains drawn from one sample of a study of blood T cell repertoires in COVID-19. Only in-frame clones appear in the TCRdb table, and some are missing; sequencing was by immunoSEQ multiplex PCR. Here the sample spans roughly 140,000 clones, 70% to 85% being singletons. Material for sequencing was peripheral blood. The receptors were gathered from a woman older than 75 in a cohort sampled during active or convalescent COVID-19. Both conserved end residues are part of each CDR3. A D gene is named only where the DNA matches it firmly. The listing skips clone size in some rows; elsewhere it reads once, few, many or a size class.

cdr3_length | j_call | v_call | d_call | clone_size | cdr3_nt | cdr3_aa
11 | TRBJ1-1 | TRBV12-3/TRBV12-4 | NA | NA | TGTGCCAGCAGTTTGACGGGGGAGGCTTTCTTT | CASSLTGEAFF
15 | TRBJ1-1 | TRBV6-5 | TRBD1 | NA | TGTGCCAGCAGTTACTCAGGGACAGGGGTGACTGAAGCTTTCTTT | CASSYSGTGVTEAFF
14 | TRBJ1-4 | TRBV9 | NA | NA | TGTGCCAGCAGCGTAGCGGGGGGCAGTGAAAAACTGTTTTTT | CASSVAGGSEKLFF
15 | TRBJ2-1 | TRBV7-2 | TRBD1 | NA | TGTGCCAGCAGCTTACGTGGGACAGGGAATGGTGAGCAGTTCTTC | CASSLRGTGNGEQFF
16 | TRBJ1-3 | TRBV11-3 | TRBD1 | NA | TGTGCCAGCAGCTTACAGGGGGCTTCTTCTGGAAACACCATATATTTT | CASSLQGASSGNTIYF
15 | TRBJ1-2 | TRBV7-9 | TRBD1 | NA | TGTGCCAGCAGCTTAACACAGGGGACCGGACGAGGCTACACCTTC | CASSLTQGTGRGYTF
15 | TRBJ1-1 | TRBV27 | TRBD1 | NA | TGTGCCAGCAGCCCTCTAGGGGGCTTTAACACTGAAGCTTTCTTT | CASSPLGGFNTEAFF
18 | TRBJ1-3 | TRBV6-4 | TRBD1 | NA | TGTGCCAGCAGTGACTCACCGGACAGGGTTCATTCTGGAAACACCATATATTTT | CASSDSPDRVHSGNTIYF
15 | TRBJ1-3 | TRBV19 | NA | NA | TGTGCCAGTAGTATAGCGGGTAACTCTGGAAACACCATATATTTT | CASSIAGNSGNTIYF
15 | TRBJ1-2 | TRBV11-1 | TRBD1 | once | TGTGCCAGCAGCCTCAACCGGGACAGGAGCGGCGGCTACACCTTC | CASSLNRDRSGGYTF
14 | TRBJ1-5 | TRBV6-5 | NA | NA | TGTGCCAGCTTTGAACAGGGTGAGGGTCAGCCCCAGCATTTT | CASFEQGEGQPQHF
19 | TRBJ1-5 | TRBV6-2/TRBV6-3 | TRBD1 | NA | TGTGCCAGCAGTTACACATTGTGGGGACAGGGGTATAGCAATCAGCCCCAGCATTTT | CASSYTLWGQGYSNQPQHF
18 | TRBJ2-2 | TRBV4-1 | TRBD2 | NA | TGCGCCAGCAGCCAAGCTCTAGATAGCGGGAGAAACACCGGGGAGCTGTTTTTT | CASSQALDSGRNTGELFF
14 | TRBJ2-2 | TRBV27 | NA | once | TGTGCCAGCAGTTCCCGGGACTTTACCGGGGAGCTGTTTTTT | CASSSRDFTGELFF
13 | TRBJ2-6 | TRBV29-1 | NA | NA | TGCAGCGTTCAGGGTTCCGGGGCCAACGTCCTGACTTTC | CSVQGSGANVLTF
17 | TRBJ2-7 | TRBV5-1 | TRBD2 | NA | TGCGCCAGCAGCTTGAGGGTTAGCGGGGGGAGCTCCTACGAGCAGTACTTC | CASSLRVSGGSSYEQYF
16 | TRBJ2-1 | TRBV24-1 | TRBD1 | NA | TGTGCCACCAGTGATACCCCGGGACAGGGTCCCGATGAGCAGTTCTTC | CATSDTPGQGPDEQFF
15 | TRBJ2-2 | TRBV29-1 | TRBD1 | once | TGCAGCGTTCTGGGGGACAGGGACAACACCGGGGAGCTGTTTTTT | CSVLGDRDNTGELFF
14 | TRBJ2-1 | TRBV30 | TRBD2 | NA | TGTGCCTGGACCAACGGGGGGGCCTACAATGAGCAGTTCTTC | CAWTNGGAYNEQFF
15 | TRBJ2-6 | TRBV5-5 | TRBD1 | NA | TGTGCCAGCAGTAGACAGGGTTCTGGGGCCAACGTCCTGACTTTC | CASSRQGSGANVLTF
15 | TRBJ2-1 | TRBV9 | TRBD2 | NA | TGTGCCAGCAGCTCCCAGCGGGGGGCGTACAATGAGCAGTTCTTC | CASSSQRGAYNEQFF
14 | TRBJ2-7 | TRBV25-1 | NA | NA | TGTGCCAGCAGTAGGCCAGGCCCCTTGGGCGAGCAGTACTTC | CASSRPGPLGEQYF
12 | TRBJ1-2 | TRBV6-5 | NA | NA | TGTGCCACGTGGCAGGTTGGCTATGGCTACACCTTC | CATWQVGYGYTF
15 | TRBJ2-3 | TRBV6-5 | TRBD2 | NA | TGTGCCAGCAGGTCCTGGGGGGGGGACACAGATACGCAGTATTTT | CASRSWGGDTDTQYF
16 | TRBJ2-2 | TRBV18 | TRBD1 | NA | TGTGCCAGCTCACCCCCCGGGACAGGGTACACCGGGGAGCTGTTTTTT | CASSPPGTGYTGELFF
16 | TRBJ2-6 | TRBV10-3 | NA | NA | TGTGCCATCAGGGACGGGGGTACCTCTGGGGCCAACGTCCTGACTTTC | CAIRDGGTSGANVLTF
16 | TRBJ1-3 | TRBV2 | NA | NA | TGTGCCAGCAGACCGTATTTTCCCCAGTCTGGAAACACCATATATTTT | CASRPYFPQSGNTIYF
14 | TRBJ2-2 | TRBV10-3 | TRBD1 | NA | TGTGCCATCAGCGCAGGGGGCTCTGCCGGGGAGCTGTTTTTT | CAISAGGSAGELFF
14 | TRBJ2-4 | TRBV24-1 | NA | NA | TGTGCCACCAGTGATGTCGTAGGGGGAAACATTCAGTACTTC | CATSDVVGGNIQYF
16 | TRBJ2-5 | TRBV24-1 | TRBD1 | NA | TGTGCCACCAGTGATGCCACAGGGACAGACCTGGAGACCCAGTACTTC | CATSDATGTDLETQYF